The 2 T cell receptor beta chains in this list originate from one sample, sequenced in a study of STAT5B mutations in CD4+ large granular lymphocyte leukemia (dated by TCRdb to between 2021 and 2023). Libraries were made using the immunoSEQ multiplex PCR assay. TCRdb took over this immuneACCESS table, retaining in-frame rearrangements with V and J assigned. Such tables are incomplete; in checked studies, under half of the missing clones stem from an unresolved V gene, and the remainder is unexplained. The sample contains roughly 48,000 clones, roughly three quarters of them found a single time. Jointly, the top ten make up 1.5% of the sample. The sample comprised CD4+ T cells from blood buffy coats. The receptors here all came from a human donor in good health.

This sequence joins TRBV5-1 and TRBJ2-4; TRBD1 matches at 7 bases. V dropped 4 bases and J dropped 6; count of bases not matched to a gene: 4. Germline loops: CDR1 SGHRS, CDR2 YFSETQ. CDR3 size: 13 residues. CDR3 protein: CASSDRVGNIQYF. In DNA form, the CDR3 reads TGCGCCAGCAGCGACAGGGTGGGAAACATTCAGTACTTC.

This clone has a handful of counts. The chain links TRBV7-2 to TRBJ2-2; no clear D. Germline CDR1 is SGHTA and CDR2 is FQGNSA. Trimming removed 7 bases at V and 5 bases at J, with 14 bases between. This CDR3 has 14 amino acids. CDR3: CASTLFGPTGELFF. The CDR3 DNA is TGTGCCAGCACCCTTTTCGGACCTACCGGGGAGCTGTTTTTT.